Each of the 10 T cell receptor beta chains below was sequenced from the same sample in a study of cytomegalovirus exposure and HLA in healthy donors. 60 Vbeta and 13 Jbeta primers were used in PCR. Some clones are missing from TCRdb's copy, which holds only in-frame ones; the method was immunoSEQ multiplex PCR. The sample has about 140,000 clones; over 60% are singletons. The specimen sequenced was PBMCs. Receptors originate from a man between 35 and 55 years old in good health and CMV-seronegative.

The V and J genes are TRBV15 and TRBJ2-3; tentatively, D is TRBD2 (6 bases). Trimming stripped 3 bases from V and 1 base from J, with 14 bases between. CDR1 is LNHNV and CDR2 is YYDKDF in the germline V gene (reference sequence). CDR3 length: 16 residues. CDR3: CATSSSTGDGTDTQYF. The CDR3 DNA reads TGTGCCACCAGCAGCTCTACGGGAGACGGCACAGATACGCAGTATTTT.

This clone was picked up one time. The genes are TRBV5-1 and TRBJ2-5; a weak D match, TRBD1 (6 bases). The CDR3 is 14 residues long. The V and J ends lost 4 bases and 2 bases respectively, with 12 bases between them. CDR1 and CDR2 from the germline V gene are SGHRS and YFSETQ. The CDR3 nucleotides are TGCGCCAGCAGCCCTCGGACAGAACAAGAGACCCAGTACTTC. Protein sequence: CASSPRTEQETQYF.

V usage is TRBV9 and J usage is TRBJ1-3, with no clear D. The V gene's germline CDR1 is SGDLS and CDR2 YYNGEE. Trimming left V 0 bases short and J 7 bases short, with 14 bases between. The CDR3 is 15 residues long. CDR3 DNA: TGTGCCAGCAGCGTAGGCGCTTATGGTGGTAACACCATATATTTT. Encoded protein: CASSVGAYGGNTIYF.

The chain uses TRBV6-1 and TRBJ1-2, with 8 bases fitting TRBD1. J gave up 3 bases and V 4 bases, and 7 bases lay outside the gene matches. The CDR3 runs 15 residues. From germline, CDR1 is MNHNS and CDR2 SASEGT. The CDR3 sequence: CASSVQGGIHYGYTF. The CDR3 nucleotides are TGTGCCAGCAGTGTACAGGGGGGCATTCACTATGGCTACACCTTC.

The V gene is TRBV7-9, the J gene TRBJ2-1; no firm D call. Trimming pared 3 bases from V and 0 bases from J, leaving 6 bases between. CDR1 and CDR2 from the germline V gene are SEHNR and FQNEAQ (reference sequence). The CDR3 covers 14 residues. The CDR3 DNA reads as TGTGCCAGCAGCTTCCCGAGCTCCTACAATGAGCAGTTCTTC. Encoded protein: CASSFPSSYNEQFF.

V is TRBV28 and J is TRBJ2-3; D gene ambiguous. Germline V gene sequence: CDR1 MDHEN, CDR2 SYDVKM. CDR3 length: 13 amino acids. Trimming removed 10 bases from V and 0 bases from J, with 11 bases in between. The CDR3 loop reads CAIEKPSTDTQYF. The CDR3 DNA sequence: TGTGCCATCGAGAAGCCGAGCACAGATACGCAGTATTTT.

This chain joins TRBV4-1 and TRBJ1-2; maybe TRBD1 (6 bases). CDR1 MGHRA and CDR2 YSYEKL come from the germline V gene. The V end was cut by 4 bases, the J end by 4 bases, with 16 bases between. This CDR3 is 15 amino acids long. In nucleotides, the CDR3 is TGCGCCAGCAGCCCGGGGGGCGGGCACAGCTATGGCTACACCTTC. Translated: CASSPGGGHSYGYTF.

The J gene is TRBJ2-3, the V gene TRBV19, with 7 positions matching TRBD2. V gave up 5 bases and J gave up 2 bases; unmatched junction bases: 10. This CDR3 comprises 16 residues. Germline V gene sequence: CDR1 LNHDA, CDR2 SQIVND (reference sequence). The CDR3 here is CASSVRSGTLTDTQYF. In DNA, the CDR3 is TGTGCCAGTAGTGTGAGAAGCGGGACCCTCACAGATACGCAGTATTTT.

The CDR3 nucleotides are TGTGCCAGCAGCGGGGACGGGACAGGGGGTTTAAACTATGGCTACACCTTC. Residues: CASSGDGTGGLNYGYTF. The chain joins TRBV9 to TRBJ1-2, with 11 bases fitting TRBD1. Germline V gene lookup returns CDR1 SGDLS and CDR2 YYNGEE. The V and J ends lost 3 bases and 2 bases, in that order; junction bases with no gene match: 9. CDR3 length equals 17 residues.

V usage is TRBV7-2 and J usage is TRBJ2-7; TRBD1 might be the D (6 bases). This CDR3 spans 14 amino acids. Deletions cut 5 bases from V and 3 bases from J, with 14 bases between. In germline, CDR1 is SGHTA, CDR2 FQGNSA. CDR3 amino acids: CASSRNRDNYEQYF. The CDR3 DNA follows: TGTGCCAGCAGCCGGAACCGGGACAACTACGAGCAGTACTTC.